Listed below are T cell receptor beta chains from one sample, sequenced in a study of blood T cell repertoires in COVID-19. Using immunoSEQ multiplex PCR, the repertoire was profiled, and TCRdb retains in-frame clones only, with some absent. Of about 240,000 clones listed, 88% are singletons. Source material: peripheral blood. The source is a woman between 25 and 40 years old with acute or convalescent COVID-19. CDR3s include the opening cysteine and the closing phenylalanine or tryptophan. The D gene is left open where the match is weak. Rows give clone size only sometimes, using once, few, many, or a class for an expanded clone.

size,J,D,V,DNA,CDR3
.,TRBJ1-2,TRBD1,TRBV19,TGTGCCAGCCAACTCCGGGACAGGGTCTATGGCTACACCTTC,CASQLRDRVYGYTF
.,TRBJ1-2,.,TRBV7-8,TGTGCCAGCAGCTTAAGTAGGAGAAAAGCGGATGGCTACACCTTC,CASSLSRRKADGYTF
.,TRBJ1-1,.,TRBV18,TGTGCCAGCTCACCATTGGAGTCGGGGGTAAACACTGAAGCTTTCTTT,CASSPLESGVNTEAFF
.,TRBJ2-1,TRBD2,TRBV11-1,TGTGCCAGCAGCTTCCTAGCGGGAGGGCCCCATGAGCAGTTCTTC,CASSFLAGGPHEQFF
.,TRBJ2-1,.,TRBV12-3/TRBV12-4,TGTGCCAGCAGTTTACCGTACAATGAGCAGTTCTTC,CASSLPYNEQFF
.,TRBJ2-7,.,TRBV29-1,TGCAGCGTTGGGAACTATGCAGGGGCCTTTACCTACGAGCAGTACTTC,CSVGNYAGAFTYEQYF
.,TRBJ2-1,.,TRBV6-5,TGTGCCAGCGCTTTAGTCAGCGGTGAGCAGTTCTTC,CASALVSGEQFF
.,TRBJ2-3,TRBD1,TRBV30,TGTGCCTGGAGTAGGGACAGGGGAACAGATACGCAGTATTTT,CAWSRDRGTDTQYF
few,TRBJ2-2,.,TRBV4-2,TGTGCCAGCAGCCAAGAGGCCACCGGGGAGCTGTTTTTT,CASSQEATGELFF
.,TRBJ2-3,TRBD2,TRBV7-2,TGTGCCAGCAGCTTAACAGGGACTAGCGGCCCCTCGGATACGCAGTATTTT,CASSLTGTSGPSDTQYF
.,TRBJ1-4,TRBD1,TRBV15,TGTGCCACCAGAACCCACAGGGGGTTTACTAATGAAAAACTGTTTTTT,CATRTHRGFTNEKLFF
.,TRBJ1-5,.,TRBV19,TGTGCCAGTAGCCCAGCCCGGGGGCCCCAGCATTTT,CASSPARGPQHF
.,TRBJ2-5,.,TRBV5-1,TGCGCCAGCAGCCTCGTGGCGGGGCTAGTTAAGGAGACCCAGTACTTC,CASSLVAGLVKETQYF
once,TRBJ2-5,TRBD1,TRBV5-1,TGCGCCAGCAGCTCCGATGGGACAGGGATGGAGACCCAGTACTTC,CASSSDGTGMETQYF
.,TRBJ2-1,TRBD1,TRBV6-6,TGTGCCAGCAGACAGGGGAATCTCTACAATGAGCAGTTCTTC,CASRQGNLYNEQFF
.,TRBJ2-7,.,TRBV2,TGTGCCAGCAGTAGCGGGACACCACCCTACGAGCAGTACTTC,CASSSGTPPYEQYF
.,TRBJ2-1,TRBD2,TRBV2,TGTGCCAGCAACCTAGCGGGAGACAATAATGAGCAGTTCTTC,CASNLAGDNNEQFF
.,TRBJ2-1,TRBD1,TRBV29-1,TGCAGCGTCGGAAAAACAGGGGGCTTTTACAATGAGCAGTTCTTC,CSVGKTGGFYNEQFF
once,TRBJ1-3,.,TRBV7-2,TGTGCCAGCAGCCCACCACGAGGAGGGTTTCCTGGAAACACCATATATTTT,CASSPPRGGFPGNTIYF
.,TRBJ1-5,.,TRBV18,TGTGCCAGCTCACCATCCGGCGGACAGTCCAATCAGCCCCAGCATTTT,CASSPSGGQSNQPQHF
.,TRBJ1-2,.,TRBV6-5,TGTGCCAGCAGACAGACAGGAGCTAACTATGGCTACACCTTC,CASRQTGANYGYTF
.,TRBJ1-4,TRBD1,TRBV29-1,TGCAGCGTCGTGGGCAGGGGGCATGAAAAACTGTTTTTT,CSVVGRGHEKLFF
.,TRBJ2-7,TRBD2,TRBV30,TGTGCCTGGAGTGTATCCCCGACTAGCGGGAGCCACTTC,CAWSVSPTSGSHF
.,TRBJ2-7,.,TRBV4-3,TGCGCCAGCAGCCGGCGAGAGGGATCCTACGAGCAGTACTTC,CASSRREGSYEQYF
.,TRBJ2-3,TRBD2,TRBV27,TGTGCCAGCAGTTCGATAGCGGGGAGCACAGATACGCAGTATTTT,CASSSIAGSTDTQYF
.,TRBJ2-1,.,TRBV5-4,TGTGCCAGCAGCTTGACAGGTCCCGACAATGAGCAGTTCTTC,CASSLTGPDNEQFF
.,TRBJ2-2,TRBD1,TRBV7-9,TGTGCCAGCAGCTTAATCATGGGACAGGGCTCCGGGGAGCTGTTTTTT,CASSLIMGQGSGELFF
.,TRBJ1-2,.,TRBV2,TGTGCCAGCAGCGTTAAGCGGGGAGACACCTTC,CASSVKRGDTF
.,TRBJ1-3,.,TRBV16,TGTGCCAGCAGCCAATTAGGGAGCTCTGGAAACACCATATATTTT,CASSQLGSSGNTIYF
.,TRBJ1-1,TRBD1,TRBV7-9,TGTGCCAGCAGCTTAGCTGGTTATGGGGGCAGGGACAGCTCAACTGAAGCTTTCTTT,CASSLAGYGGRDSSTEAFF
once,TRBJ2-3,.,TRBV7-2,TGTGCCAGCAGCTCCCGACAGGCCACAGATACGCAGTATTTT,CASSSRQATDTQYF
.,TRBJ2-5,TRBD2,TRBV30,TGTGCCTGGAGTAAGGGACTAGCGGGAGGGAGAAACCAAGAGACCCAGTACTTC,CAWSKGLAGGRNQETQYF
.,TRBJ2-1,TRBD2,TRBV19,TGTGCCAGTACCCCCGGGACTAGCGGGAACATTGAGCAGTTCTTC,CASTPGTSGNIEQFF
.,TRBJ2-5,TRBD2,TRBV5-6,TGTGCCAGCAGCTTGGATAGCGGGAACGGAGAGACCCAGTACTTC,CASSLDSGNGETQYF
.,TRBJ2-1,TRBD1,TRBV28,TGTGCCAGCAGTTCGGACAGGGCTCCGTTCTTC,CASSSDRAPFF
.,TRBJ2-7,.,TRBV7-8,TGTGCCAGCAGCCGAGGCGGGGTACCCTACGAGCAGTACTTC,CASSRGGVPYEQYF
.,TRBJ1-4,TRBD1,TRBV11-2,TGTGCCAGCAGTTCCCGACAGGGGAAAGGAGGTTTCCGCGAAAAACTGTTTTTT,CASSSRQGKGGFREKLFF
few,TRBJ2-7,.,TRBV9,TGTGCCAGCAGCCCAGGGGAGGGGTACGAGCAGTACTTC,CASSPGEGYEQYF
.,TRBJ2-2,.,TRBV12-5,TGTGCTAGTGCCACGGGGATCGGGGAGCTGTTTTTT,CASATGIGELFF
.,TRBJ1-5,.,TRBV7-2,TGTGCCAGCACGCCGACGAGGGTTAGCAATCAGCCCCAGCATTTT,CASTPTRVSNQPQHF
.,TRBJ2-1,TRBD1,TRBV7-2,TGTGCCAGCAGCTTTGACAGGGGGGCCTACAATGAGCAGTTCTTC,CASSFDRGAYNEQFF
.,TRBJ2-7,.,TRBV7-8,TGTGCCAGCAGCCAAGAAGTGGACTACCGTTCAAGGGAGCAGTACTTC,CASSQEVDYRSREQYF
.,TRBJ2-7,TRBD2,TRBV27,TGTGCCAGCAGTTTGACAGCTAGCGGGAGTGCCTACGAGCAGTACTTC,CASSLTASGSAYEQYF
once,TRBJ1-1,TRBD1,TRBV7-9,TGTGCCAGCAGCTTAGGAGGGGGCAGGGCCTACACTGAAGCTTTCTTT,CASSLGGGRAYTEAFF
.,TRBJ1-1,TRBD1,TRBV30,TGTGCCTGGAGCGGACAGGGAAACACTGAAGCTTTCTTT,CAWSGQGNTEAFF
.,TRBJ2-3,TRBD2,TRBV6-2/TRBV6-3,TGTGCCAGCAGTTACCACTCCTGGACTAGCGGGAGCACAGATACGCAGTATTTT,CASSYHSWTSGSTDTQYF
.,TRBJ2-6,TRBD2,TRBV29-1,TGCAGCGCCGGAGGCGGGAGGAACTCTGGGGCCAACGTCCTGACTTTC,CSAGGGRNSGANVLTF
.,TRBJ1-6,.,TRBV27,TGTGCCAGCAGTTACCTGGCAGGTAATTCACCCCTCCACTTT,CASSYLAGNSPLHF
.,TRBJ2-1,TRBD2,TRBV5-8,TGTGCCAGCAGCTTATTGCGGGAGGATGGAAATGAGCAGTTCTTC,CASSLLREDGNEQFF
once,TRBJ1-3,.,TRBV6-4,TGTGCCAGCAGTGAGTCCGCTGGAAACACCATATATTTT,CASSESAGNTIYF
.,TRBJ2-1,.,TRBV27,TGTGCCAGCAGTTTATCTTCAGGGAACAATGAGCAGTTCTTC,CASSLSSGNNEQFF
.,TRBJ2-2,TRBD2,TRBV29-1,TGCAGCGCCGCCAGCGGGGAAGGCGGGGAGCTGTTTTTT,CSAASGEGGELFF
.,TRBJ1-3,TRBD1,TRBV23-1,TGCGCCAGCAGTCCGGGACAGAAGGGGACCTCTGGAAACACCATATATTTT,CASSPGQKGTSGNTIYF
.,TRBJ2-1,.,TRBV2,TGTGCCAGCAGTGAAGTTCAGGGGCTAGGGAATGAGCAGTTCTTC,CASSEVQGLGNEQFF